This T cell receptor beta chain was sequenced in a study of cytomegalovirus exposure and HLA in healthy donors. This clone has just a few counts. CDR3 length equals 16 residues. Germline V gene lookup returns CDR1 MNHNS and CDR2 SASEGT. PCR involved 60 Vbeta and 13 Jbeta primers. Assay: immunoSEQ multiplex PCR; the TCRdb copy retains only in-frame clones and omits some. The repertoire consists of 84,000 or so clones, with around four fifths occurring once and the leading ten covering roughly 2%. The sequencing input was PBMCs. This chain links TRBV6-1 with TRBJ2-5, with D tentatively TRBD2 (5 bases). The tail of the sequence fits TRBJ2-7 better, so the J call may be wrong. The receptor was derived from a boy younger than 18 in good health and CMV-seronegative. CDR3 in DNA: TGTGCCAGCAGTGAAGCAGGGAGTATGGGTTCCTACGAGCAGTACTTC. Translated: CASSEAGSMGSYEQYF.